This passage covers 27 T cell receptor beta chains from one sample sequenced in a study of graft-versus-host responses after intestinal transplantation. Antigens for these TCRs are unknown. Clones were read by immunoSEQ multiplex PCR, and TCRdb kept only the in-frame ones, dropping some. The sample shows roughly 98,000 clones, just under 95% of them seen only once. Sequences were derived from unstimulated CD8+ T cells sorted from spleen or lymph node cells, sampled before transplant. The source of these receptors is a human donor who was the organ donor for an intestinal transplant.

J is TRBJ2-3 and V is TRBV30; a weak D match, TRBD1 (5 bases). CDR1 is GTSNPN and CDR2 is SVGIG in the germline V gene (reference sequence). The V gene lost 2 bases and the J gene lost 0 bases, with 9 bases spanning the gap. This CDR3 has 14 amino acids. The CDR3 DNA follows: TGTGCCTGGAGTAAAGGGGCTAGCACAGATACGCAGTATTTT. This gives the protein CAWSKGASTDTQYF.

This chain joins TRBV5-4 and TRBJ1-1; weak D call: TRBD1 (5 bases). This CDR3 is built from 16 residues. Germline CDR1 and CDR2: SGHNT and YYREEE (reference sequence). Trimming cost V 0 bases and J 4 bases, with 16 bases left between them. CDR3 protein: CASSLGVMGGGTEAFF. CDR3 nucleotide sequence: TGTGCCAGCAGCTTGGGGGTGATGGGGGGAGGCACTGAAGCTTTCTTT. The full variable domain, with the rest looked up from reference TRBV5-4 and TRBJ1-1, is ETGVTQSPTHLIKTRGQQVTLRCSSQSGHNTVSWYQQALGQGPQFIFQYYREEENGRGNFPPRFSGLQFPNYSSELNVNALELDDSALYLCASSLGVMGGGTEAFFGQGTRLTVV.

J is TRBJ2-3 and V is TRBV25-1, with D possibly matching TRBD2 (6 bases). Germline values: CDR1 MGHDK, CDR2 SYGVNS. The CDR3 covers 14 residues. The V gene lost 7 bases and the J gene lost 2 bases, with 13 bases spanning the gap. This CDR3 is CASTSREDTDTQYF. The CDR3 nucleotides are TGTGCCAGCACCAGCAGGGAGGACACAGATACGCAGTATTTT.

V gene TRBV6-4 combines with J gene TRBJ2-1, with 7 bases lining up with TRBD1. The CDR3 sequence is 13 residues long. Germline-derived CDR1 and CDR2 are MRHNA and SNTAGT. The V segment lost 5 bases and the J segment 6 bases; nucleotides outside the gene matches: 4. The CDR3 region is CASSRNRGNEQFF. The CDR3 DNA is TGTGCCAGCAGTCGAAACAGGGGCAATGAGCAGTTCTTC.

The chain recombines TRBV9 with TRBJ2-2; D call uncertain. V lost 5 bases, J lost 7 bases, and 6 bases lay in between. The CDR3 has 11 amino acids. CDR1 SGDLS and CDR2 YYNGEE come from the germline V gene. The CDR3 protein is CASSRYGELFF. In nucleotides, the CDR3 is TGTGCCAGCAGTCGTTACGGGGAGCTGTTTTTT.

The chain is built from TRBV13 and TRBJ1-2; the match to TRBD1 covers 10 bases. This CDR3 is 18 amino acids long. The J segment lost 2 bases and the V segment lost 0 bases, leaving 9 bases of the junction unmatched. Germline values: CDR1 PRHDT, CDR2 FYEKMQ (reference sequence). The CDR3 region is CASSLGESGQGKNYGYTF. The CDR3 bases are TGTGCCAGCAGCTTAGGCGAATCGGGACAGGGGAAAAACTATGGCTACACCTTC.

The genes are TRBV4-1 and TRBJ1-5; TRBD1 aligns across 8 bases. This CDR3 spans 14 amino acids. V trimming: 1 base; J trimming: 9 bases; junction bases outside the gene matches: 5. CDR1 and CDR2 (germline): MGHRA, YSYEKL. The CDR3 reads CASSQGQGTGPQHF. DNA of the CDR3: TGCGCCAGCAGCCAAGGACAGGGGACTGGGCCCCAGCATTTT.

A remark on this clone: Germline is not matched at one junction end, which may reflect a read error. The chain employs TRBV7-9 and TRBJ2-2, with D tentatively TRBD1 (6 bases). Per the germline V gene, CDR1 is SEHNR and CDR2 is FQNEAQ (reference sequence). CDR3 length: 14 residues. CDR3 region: CASSLAGVYGELFF. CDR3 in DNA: TGTGCCAGCAGCCTAGCAGGGGTATACGGGGAGCTGTTTTTT.

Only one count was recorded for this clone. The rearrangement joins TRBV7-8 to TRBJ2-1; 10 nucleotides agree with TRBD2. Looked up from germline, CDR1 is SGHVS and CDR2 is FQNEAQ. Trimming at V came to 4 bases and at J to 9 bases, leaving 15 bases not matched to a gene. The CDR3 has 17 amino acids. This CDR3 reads CASSYKASASGGIEQFF. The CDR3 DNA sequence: TGTGCCAGCAGCTACAAGGCCTCGGCTAGCGGGGGAATTGAGCAGTTCTTC.

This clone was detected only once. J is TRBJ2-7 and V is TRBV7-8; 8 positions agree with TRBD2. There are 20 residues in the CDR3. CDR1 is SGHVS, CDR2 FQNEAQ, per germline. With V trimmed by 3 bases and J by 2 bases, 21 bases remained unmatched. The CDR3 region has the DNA TGTGCCAGCAGCTTTAGTGTCGGTGTAGGTCGTAGCGGGGACACCTACGAGCAGTACTTC. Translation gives CASSFSVGVGRSGDTYEQYF.

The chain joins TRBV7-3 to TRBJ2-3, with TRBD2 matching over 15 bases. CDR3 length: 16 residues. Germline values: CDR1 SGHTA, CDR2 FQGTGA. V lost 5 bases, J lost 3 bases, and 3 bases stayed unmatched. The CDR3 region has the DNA TGTGCCAGCAGCCCCGGGACTAGCGGGAGGACAGATACGCAGTATTTT. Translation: CASSPGTSGRTDTQYF.

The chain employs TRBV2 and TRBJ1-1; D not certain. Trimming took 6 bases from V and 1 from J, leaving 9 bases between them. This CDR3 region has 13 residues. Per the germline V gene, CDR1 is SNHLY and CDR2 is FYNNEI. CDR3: CASRTGTNTEAFF. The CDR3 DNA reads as TGTGCCAGCAGGACTGGAACGAACACTGAAGCTTTCTTT.

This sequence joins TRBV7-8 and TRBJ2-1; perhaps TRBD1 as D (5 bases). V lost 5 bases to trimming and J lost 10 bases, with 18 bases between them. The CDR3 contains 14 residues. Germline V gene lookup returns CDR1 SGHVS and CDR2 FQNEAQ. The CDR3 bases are TGTGCCAGCAGCCCCACCCAAGGGGTGTGGGAGCAGTTCTTC. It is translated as CASSPTQGVWEQFF. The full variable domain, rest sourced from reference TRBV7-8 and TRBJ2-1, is GAGVSQSPRYKVAKRGQDVALRCDPISGHVSLFWYQQALGQGPEFLTYFQNEAQLDKSGLPSDRFFAERPEGSVSTLKIQRTQQEDSAVYLCASSPTQGVWEQFFGPGTRLTVL.

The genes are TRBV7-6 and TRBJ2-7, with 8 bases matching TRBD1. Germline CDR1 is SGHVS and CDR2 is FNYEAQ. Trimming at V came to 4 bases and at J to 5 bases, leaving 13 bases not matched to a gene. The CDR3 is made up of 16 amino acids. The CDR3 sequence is CASSSNPDRVDDEQYF. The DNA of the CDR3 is TGTGCCAGCAGCTCCAACCCGGACAGGGTGGACGACGAGCAGTACTTC.

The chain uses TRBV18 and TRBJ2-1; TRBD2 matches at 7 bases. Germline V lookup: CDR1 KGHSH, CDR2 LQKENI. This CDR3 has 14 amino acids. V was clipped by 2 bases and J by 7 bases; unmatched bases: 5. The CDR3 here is CASSPGGGGNEQFF. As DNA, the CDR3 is TGTGCCAGCTCACCAGGCGGGGGAGGGAATGAGCAGTTCTTC.

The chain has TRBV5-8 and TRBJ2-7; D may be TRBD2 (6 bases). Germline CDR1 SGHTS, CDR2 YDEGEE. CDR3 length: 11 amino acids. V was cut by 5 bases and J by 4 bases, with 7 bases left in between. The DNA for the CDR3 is TGTGCCAGCAGGGGAGGATACGAGCAGTACTTC. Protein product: CASRGGYEQYF.

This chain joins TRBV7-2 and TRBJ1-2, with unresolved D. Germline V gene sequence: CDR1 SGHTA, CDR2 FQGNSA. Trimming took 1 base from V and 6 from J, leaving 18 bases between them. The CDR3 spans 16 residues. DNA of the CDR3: TGTGCCAGCAGCTTAGTCGGGGAAGGGAGTCTCAATGGCTACACCTTC. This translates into CASSLVGEGSLNGYTF.

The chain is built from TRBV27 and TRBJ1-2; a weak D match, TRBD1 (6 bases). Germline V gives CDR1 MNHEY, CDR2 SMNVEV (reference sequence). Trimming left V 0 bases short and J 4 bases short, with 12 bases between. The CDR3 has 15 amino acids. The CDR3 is CASSLSAGVGYGYTF. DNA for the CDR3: TGTGCCAGCAGTTTATCGGCAGGGGTAGGCTATGGCTACACCTTC.

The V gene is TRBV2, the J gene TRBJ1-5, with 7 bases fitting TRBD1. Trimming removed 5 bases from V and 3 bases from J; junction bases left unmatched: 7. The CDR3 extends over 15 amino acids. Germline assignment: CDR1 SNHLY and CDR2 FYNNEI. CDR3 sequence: CASSNRDSYNQPQHF. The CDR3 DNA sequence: TGTGCCAGCAGTAACCGGGACAGCTACAATCAGCCCCAGCATTTT.

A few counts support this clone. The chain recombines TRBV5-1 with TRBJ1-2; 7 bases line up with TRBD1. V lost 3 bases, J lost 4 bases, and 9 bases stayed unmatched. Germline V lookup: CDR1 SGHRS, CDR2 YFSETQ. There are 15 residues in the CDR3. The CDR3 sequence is CASSWTGIGGYGYTF. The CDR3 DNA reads TGCGCCAGCAGCTGGACAGGAATAGGGGGCTATGGCTACACCTTC.

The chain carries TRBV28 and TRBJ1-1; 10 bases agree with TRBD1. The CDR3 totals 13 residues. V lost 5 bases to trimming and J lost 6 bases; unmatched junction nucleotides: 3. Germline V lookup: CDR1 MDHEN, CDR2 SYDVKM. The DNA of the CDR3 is TGTGCCAGCAGTCTAGGACAGGGGGCTGAAGCTTTCTTT. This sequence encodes CASSLGQGAEAFF.

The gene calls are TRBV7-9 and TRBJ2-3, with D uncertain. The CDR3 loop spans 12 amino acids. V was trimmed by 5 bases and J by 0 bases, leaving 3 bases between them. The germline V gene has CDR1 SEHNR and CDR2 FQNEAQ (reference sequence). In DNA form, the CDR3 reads TGTGCCAGCAGCCAAAGCACAGATACGCAGTATTTT. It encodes CASSQSTDTQYF. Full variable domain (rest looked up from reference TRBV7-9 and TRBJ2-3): DTGVSQNPRHKITKRGQNVTFRCDPISEHNRLYWYRQTLGQGPEFLTYFQNEAQLEKSRLLSDRFSAERPKGSFSTLEIQRTEQGDSAMYLCASSQSTDTQYFGPGTRLTVL.

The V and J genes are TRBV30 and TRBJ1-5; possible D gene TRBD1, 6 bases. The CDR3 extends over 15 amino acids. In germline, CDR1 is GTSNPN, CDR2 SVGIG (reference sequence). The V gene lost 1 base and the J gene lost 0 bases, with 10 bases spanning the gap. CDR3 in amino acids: CAWSEGQYSNQPQHF. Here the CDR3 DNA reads TGTGCCTGGAGTGAAGGACAGTATAGCAATCAGCCCCAGCATTTT.

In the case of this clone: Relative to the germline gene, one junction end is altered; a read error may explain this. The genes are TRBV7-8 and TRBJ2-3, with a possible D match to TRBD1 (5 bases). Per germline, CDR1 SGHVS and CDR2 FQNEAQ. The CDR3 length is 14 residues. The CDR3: CASSPRWTPDTQYF. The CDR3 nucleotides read TGTGCCAGCAGCCCCCGTTGGACACCAGACACGCAGTATTTT.

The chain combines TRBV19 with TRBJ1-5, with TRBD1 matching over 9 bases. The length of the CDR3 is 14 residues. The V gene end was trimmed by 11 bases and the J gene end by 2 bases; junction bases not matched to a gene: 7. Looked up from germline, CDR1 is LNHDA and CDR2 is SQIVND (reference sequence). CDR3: CAREGDRGNQPQHF. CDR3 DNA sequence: TGTGCCCGAGAGGGGGACAGGGGCAATCAGCCCCAGCATTTT.

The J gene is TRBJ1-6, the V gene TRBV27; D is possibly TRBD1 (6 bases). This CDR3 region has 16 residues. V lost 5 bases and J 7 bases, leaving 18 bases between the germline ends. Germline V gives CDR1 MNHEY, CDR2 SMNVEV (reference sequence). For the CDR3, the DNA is TGTGCCAGCAGTGATCGGACAGCCCCTATCAATTCACCCCTCCACTTT. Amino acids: CASSDRTAPINSPLHF.

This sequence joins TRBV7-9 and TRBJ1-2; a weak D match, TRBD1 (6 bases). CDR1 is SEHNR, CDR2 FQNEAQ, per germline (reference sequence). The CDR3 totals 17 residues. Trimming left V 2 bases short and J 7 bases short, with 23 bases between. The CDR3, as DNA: TGTGCCAGCAGCTTACGGTCGGGGGGGGGCCCGCTGTCTGGCTACACCTTC. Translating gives CASSLRSGGGPLSGYTF.